The subject of this entry is one TCR beta chain. Its antigen is not known. This CDR3 spans 15 amino acids. Looked up from germline, CDR1 is LNHDA and CDR2 is SQIVND (reference sequence). V lost 6 bases to trimming and J lost 3 bases, with 15 bases between them. The test was conducted at deep level. Evenly divided among several immunoSEQ plates was the genomic DNA of each subset. Some clones are missing from TCRdb's copy, which holds only in-frame ones; the method was immunoSEQ multiplex PCR. The sample has more than 400,000 clones, about 84% seen once; the top ten hold about 12%. This entry comes from a study of shared clonotypes between healthy human individuals. Study conclusions and caveats: It was only blood that was sampled, and tissue repertoires likely differ.

The sample comprised PBMCs. The TCR originated in a woman between 40 and 55 years old in good health. Some clones in this sample may be carry-over from other donors' samples. The genes are TRBV19 and TRBJ1-5; a weak D match, TRBD1 (5 bases). The CDR3 sequence: CASSPFGDYNQPQHF. The CDR3 coding sequence is TGTGCCAGTAGCCCATTCGGGGACTACAATCAGCCCCAGCATTTT. The variable domain in full, completed from reference TRBV19 and TRBJ1-5, reads DGGITQSPKYLFRKEGQNVTLSCEQNLNHDAMYWYRQDPGQGLRLIYYSQIVNDFQKGDIAEGYSVSREKKESFPLTVTSAQKNPTAFYLCASSPFGDYNQPQHFGDGTRLSIL.